This TCR beta chain was sequenced for a study of response to subunit inactivated influenza vaccine. This clonotype was seen a few times. The antigen is not known. MiXCR was run by TCRdb on the RT-PCR reads, yielding one entry per CDR3 protein. The data contain roughly 550,000 distinct CDR3 sequences, roughly 23% of them singletons. The CDR3 is 12 amino acids. V dropped 8 bases and J dropped 6; count of bases not matched to a gene: 6. Study-level points and caveats: Authors suggested each seasonal flu vaccination may recruit only limited numbers of new T cells.

This sample was shared with a second study, whose subject was T cells expressing NK-cell markers. That investigation notes: 5'RACE template switching with UMIs produced the TCR beta cDNA. According to the study, TCR beta repertoires originated from sorted CD3+CD56+NKG2C+, CD3+CD56+NKG2C- and CD3+CD56-NKG2C+ T cells. Sequencing covered eight donors, seven HCMV-seropositive and one seronegative. These same clonotypes (in a handful of donors) also led the CD3+CD56-NKG2C+ fraction.

The sequencing used CD4+ T cells sorted from PBMCs, collected about 13 days after vaccination. V usage is TRBV12-3 or TRBV12-4 and J usage is TRBJ1-1; 7 bases fit TRBD1. The receptor's source is a man between 45 and 60 years old who received an inactivated influenza vaccine. The CDR3 coding sequence is TGTGCCAGCGGGACAGTCCCAGCTGAAGCTTTCTTT. Its protein is CASGTVPAEAFF.